This TCR beta chain emerged from a study of blood T cell repertoires in COVID-19. Study-level background: Samples representing acute and convalescent COVID-19 were sourced from the United States, Italy and Spain. Sample material is recorded as cDNA or gDNA derived from T cells, B-cell-depleted T cells, or PBMCs.

Authors' analysis steps: By means of reference gene primer amplification, nucleated cell counts were estimated. Data came from immunoSEQ multiplex PCR; TCRdb stores just in-frame clones and leaves some out. V, J and clone size are those of that table, while D and trimming were read from the DNA. The sample lists 75,000 to 95,000 clones, 90% to 95% occurring once. CDR1 is GTSNPN, CDR2 SVGIG, per germline (reference sequence). V dropped 5 bases and J dropped 6; count of bases not matched to a gene: 6. The CDR3 spans 16 residues. The receptor was isolated from a man aged 55-75 years with acute or convalescent COVID-19. The sample was peripheral blood. This rearrangement joins TRBV30 to TRBJ2-2; 16 bases align to TRBD2. CDR3: CAWGAGTSGRAGELFF. CDR3 coding DNA: TGTGCCTGGGGGGCCGGGACTAGCGGGAGGGCCGGGGAGCTGTTTTTT.